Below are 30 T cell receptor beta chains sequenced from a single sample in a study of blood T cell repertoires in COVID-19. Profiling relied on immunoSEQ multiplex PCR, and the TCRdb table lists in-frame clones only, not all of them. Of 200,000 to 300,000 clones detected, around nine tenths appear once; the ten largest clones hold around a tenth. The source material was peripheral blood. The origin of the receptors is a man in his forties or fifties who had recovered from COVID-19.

CDR3 protein: CAWSTGITDTQYF. DNA of the CDR3: TGTGCCTGGAGTACAGGGATCACAGATACGCAGTATTTT. The chain is built from TRBV30 and TRBJ2-3; tentatively, D is TRBD1 (6 bases). This CDR3 region has 13 residues. Germline V gene data show CDR1 as GTSNPN and CDR2 as SVGIG (reference sequence). The V gene lost 2 bases and the J gene lost 2 bases, with 8 bases spanning the gap.

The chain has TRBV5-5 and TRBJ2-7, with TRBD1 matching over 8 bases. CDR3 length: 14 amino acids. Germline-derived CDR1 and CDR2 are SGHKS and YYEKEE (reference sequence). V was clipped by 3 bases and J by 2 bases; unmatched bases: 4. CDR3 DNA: TGTGCCAGCAGCTACGGGACAGGAACCTACGAGCAGTACTTC. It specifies CASSYGTGTYEQYF.

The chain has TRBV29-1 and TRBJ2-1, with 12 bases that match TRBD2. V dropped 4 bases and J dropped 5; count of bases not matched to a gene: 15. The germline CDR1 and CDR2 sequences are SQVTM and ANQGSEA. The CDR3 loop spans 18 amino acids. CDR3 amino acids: CSVGGEATSGSGNNEQFF. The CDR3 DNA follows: TGCAGCGTTGGGGGGGAGGCGACTAGCGGGAGTGGAAACAATGAGCAGTTCTTC.

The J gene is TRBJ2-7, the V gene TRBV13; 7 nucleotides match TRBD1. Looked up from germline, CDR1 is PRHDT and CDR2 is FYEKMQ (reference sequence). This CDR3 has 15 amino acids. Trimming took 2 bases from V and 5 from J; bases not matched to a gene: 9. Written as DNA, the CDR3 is TGTGCCAGCAGCTTATTGGGTCAGGGGGTCAACGAGCAGTACTTC. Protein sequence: CASSLLGQGVNEQYF.

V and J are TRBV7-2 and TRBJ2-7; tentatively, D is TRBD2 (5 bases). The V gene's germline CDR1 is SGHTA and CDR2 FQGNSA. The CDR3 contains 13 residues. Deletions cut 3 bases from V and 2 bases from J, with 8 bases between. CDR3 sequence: CASSLIGAYEQYF. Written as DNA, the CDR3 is TGTGCCAGCAGCTTGATCGGGGCCTACGAGCAGTACTTC.

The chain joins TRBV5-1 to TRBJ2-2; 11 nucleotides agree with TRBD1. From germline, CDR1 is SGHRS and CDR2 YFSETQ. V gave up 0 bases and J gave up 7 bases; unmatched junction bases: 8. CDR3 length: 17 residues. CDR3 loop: CASSLGLGQGARGELFF. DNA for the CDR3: TGCGCCAGCAGCTTGGGACTCGGACAGGGGGCGCGCGGGGAGCTGTTTTTT.

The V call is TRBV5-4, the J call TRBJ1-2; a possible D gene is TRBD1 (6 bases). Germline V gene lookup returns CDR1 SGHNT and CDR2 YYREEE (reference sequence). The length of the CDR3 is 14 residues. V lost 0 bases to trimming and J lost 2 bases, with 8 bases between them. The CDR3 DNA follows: TGTGCCAGCAGCTTGGACAGGGAGAACTATGGCTACACCTTC. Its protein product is CASSLDRENYGYTF.

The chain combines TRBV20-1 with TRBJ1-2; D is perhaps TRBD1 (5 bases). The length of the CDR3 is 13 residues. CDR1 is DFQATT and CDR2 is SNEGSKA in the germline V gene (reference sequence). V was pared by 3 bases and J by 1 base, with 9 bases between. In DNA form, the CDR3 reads TGCAGTGCTAGTGGGGGGGTTAACTATGGCTACACCTTC. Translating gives CSASGGVNYGYTF.

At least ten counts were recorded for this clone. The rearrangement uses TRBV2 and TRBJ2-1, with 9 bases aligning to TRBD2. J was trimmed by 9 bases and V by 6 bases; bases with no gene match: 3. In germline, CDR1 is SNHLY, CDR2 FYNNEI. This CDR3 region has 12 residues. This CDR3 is CASRTSGPEQFF. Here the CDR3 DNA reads TGTGCCAGCAGGACTAGCGGCCCTGAGCAGTTCTTC.

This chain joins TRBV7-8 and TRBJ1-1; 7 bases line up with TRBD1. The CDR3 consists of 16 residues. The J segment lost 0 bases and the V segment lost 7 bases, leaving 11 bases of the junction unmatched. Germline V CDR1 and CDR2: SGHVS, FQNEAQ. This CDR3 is CASTKTGRIVNTEAFF. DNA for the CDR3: TGTGCCAGCACTAAGACAGGGAGAATAGTGAACACTGAAGCTTTCTTT.

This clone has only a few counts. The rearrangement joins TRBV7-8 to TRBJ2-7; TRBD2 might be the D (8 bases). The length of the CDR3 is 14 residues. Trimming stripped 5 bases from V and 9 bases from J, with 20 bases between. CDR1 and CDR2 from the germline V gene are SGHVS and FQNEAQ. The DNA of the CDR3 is TGTGCCAGCAGCCCAGGGGGTAGCGGGAACAGGCAGTACTTC. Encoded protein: CASSPGGSGNRQYF.

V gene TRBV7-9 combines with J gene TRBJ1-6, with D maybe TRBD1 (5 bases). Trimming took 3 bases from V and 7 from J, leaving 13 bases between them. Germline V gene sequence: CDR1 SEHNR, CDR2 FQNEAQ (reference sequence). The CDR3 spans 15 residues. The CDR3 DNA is TGTGCCAGCAGCTTGGGACTTCACGGGAATTCACCCCTCCACTTT. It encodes CASSLGLHGNSPLHF.

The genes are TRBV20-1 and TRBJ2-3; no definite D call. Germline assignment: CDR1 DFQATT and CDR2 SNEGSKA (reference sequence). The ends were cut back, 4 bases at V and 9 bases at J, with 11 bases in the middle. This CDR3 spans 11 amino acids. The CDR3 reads CSAKRALTQYF. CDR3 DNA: TGCAGTGCTAAGAGAGCCCTGACGCAGTATTTT.

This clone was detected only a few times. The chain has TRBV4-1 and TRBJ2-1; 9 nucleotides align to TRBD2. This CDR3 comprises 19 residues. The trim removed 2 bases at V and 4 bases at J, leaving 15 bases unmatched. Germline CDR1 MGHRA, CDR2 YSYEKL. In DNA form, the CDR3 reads TGCGCCAGCAGCCAACGCGAAACTCAGGCGGGAGGGCCTTACAATGAGCAGTTCTTC. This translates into CASSQRETQAGGPYNEQFF.

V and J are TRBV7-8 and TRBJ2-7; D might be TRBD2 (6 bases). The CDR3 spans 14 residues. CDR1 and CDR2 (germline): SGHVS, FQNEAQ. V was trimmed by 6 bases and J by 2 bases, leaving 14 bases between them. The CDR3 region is CASSAAGSTYEQYF. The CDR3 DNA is TGTGCCAGCAGTGCGGCGGGGAGCACCTACGAGCAGTACTTC.

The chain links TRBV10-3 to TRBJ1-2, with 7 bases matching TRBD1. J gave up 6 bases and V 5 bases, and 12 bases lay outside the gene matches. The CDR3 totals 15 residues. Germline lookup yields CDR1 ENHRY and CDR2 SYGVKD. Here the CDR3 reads CAISSLYATGDGYTF. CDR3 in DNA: TGTGCCATCAGTTCCCTTTATGCAACAGGGGATGGCTACACCTTC.

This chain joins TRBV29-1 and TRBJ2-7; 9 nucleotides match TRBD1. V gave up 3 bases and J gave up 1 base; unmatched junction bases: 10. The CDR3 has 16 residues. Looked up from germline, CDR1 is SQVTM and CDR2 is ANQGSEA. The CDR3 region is CSVEGEGTGRSYEQYF. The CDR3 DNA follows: TGCAGCGTTGAGGGAGAGGGGACAGGGCGGTCCTACGAGCAGTACTTC.

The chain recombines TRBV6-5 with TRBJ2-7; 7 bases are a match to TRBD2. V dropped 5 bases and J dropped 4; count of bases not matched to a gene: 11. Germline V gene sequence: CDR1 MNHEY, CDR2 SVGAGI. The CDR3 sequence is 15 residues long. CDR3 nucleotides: TGTGCCAGCAGTAAGGAAGGGAGGGCTTTATACGAGCAGTACTTC. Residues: CASSKEGRALYEQYF.

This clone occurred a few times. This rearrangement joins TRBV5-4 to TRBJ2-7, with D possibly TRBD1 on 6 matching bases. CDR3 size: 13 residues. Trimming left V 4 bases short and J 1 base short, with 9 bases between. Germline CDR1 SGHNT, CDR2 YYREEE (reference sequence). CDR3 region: CASSATGSYEQYF. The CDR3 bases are TGTGCCAGCAGCGCCACAGGGTCCTACGAGCAGTACTTC.

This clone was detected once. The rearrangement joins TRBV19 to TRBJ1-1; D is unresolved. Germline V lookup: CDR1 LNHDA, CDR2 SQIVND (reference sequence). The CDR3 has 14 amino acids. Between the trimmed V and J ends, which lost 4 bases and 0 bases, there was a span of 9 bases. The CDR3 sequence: CASSNWRVNTEAFF. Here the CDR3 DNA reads TGTGCCAGTAGTAATTGGAGGGTGAACACTGAAGCTTTCTTT.

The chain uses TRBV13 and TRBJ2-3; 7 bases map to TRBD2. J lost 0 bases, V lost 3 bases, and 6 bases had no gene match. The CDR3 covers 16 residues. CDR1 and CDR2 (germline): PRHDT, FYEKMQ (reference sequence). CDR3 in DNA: TGTGCCAGCAGCTTCCTTAGCGGGCTTAGCACAGATACGCAGTATTTT. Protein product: CASSFLSGLSTDTQYF.

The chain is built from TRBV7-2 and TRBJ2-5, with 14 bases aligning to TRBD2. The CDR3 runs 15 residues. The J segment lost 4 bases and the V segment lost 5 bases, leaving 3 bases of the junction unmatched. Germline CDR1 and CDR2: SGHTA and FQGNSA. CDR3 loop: CASSMGLAGVETQYF. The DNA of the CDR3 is TGTGCCAGCAGCATGGGACTAGCGGGAGTAGAGACCCAGTACTTC. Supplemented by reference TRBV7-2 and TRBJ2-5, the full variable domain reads GAGVSQSPSNKVTEKGKDVELRCDPISGHTALYWYRQSLGQGLEFLIYFQGNSAPDKSGLPSDRFSAERTGGSVSTLTIQRTQQEDSAVYLCASSMGLAGVETQYFGPGTRLLVL.

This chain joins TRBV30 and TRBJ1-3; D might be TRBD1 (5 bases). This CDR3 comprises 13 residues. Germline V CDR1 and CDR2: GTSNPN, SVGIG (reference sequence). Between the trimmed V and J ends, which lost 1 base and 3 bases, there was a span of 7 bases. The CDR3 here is CAWSAQGGNTIYF. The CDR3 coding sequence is TGTGCCTGGAGTGCTCAGGGTGGAAACACCATATATTTT.

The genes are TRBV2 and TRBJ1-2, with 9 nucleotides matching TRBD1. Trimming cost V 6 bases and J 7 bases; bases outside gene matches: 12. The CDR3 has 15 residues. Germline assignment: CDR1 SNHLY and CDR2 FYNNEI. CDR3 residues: CASRERTTGGSGYTF. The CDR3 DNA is TGTGCCAGCAGGGAGAGAACCACAGGGGGCAGTGGCTACACCTTC.

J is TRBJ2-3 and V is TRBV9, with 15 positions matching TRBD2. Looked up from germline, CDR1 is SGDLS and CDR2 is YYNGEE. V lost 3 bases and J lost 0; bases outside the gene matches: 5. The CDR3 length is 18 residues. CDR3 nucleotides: TGTGCCAGCAGCGCGCGGGGACTAGCGGGAGGCAGCACAGATACGCAGTATTTT. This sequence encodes CASSARGLAGGSTDTQYF.

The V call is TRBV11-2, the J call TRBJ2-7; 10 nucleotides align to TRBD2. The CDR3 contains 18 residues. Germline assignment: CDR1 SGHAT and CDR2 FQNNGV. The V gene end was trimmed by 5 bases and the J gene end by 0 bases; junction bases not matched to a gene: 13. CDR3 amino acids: CASSSGGGLALFSYEQYF. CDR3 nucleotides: TGTGCCAGCAGCAGCGGGGGGGGACTAGCGTTGTTCTCCTACGAGCAGTACTTC.

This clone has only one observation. CDR3 nucleotides: TGTGCCAGCAGCCCGAGTAGCGGGACCTACAATGAGCAGTTCTTC. It translates to CASSPSSGTYNEQFF. V is TRBV7-9 and J is TRBJ2-1; TRBD2 aligns across 8 bases. Germline CDR1 reads SEHNR; CDR2 reads FQNEAQ (reference sequence). The CDR3 spans 15 residues. Trimming at V came to 5 bases and at J to 2 bases, leaving 5 bases not matched to a gene.

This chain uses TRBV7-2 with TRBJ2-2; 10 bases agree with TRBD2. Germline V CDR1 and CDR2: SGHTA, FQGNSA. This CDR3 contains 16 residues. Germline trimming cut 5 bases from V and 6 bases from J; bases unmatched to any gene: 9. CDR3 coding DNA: TGTGCCAGCAGCCCCAAAAGCGGGAGGGGGGCCGGGGAGCTGTTTTTT. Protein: CASSPKSGRGAGELFF.

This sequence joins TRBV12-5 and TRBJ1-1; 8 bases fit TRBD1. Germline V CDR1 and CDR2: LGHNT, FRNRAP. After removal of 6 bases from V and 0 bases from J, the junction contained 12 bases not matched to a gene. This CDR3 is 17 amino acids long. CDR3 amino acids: CASGLTGGTFMNTEAFF. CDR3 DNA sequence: TGTGCTAGTGGCCTCACAGGGGGAACCTTTATGAACACTGAAGCTTTCTTT.

This chain's CDR3 is CASMASGGLGELFF. Here the CDR3 DNA reads TGTGCCAGCATGGCTAGCGGGGGGCTCGGGGAGCTGTTTTTT. The V gene is TRBV2, the J gene TRBJ2-2; 11 bases fit TRBD2. Germline V gives CDR1 SNHLY, CDR2 FYNNEI. CDR3 length: 14 amino acids. V lost 7 bases, J lost 7 bases, and 5 bases stayed unmatched. Looking up the rest from reference TRBV2 and TRBJ2-2 gives the full variable domain: EPEVTQTPSHQVTQMGQEVILRCVPISNHLYFYWYRQILGQKVEFLVSFYNNEISEKSEIFDDQFSVERPDGSNFTLKIRSTKLEDSAMYFCASMASGGLGELFFGEGSRLTVL.